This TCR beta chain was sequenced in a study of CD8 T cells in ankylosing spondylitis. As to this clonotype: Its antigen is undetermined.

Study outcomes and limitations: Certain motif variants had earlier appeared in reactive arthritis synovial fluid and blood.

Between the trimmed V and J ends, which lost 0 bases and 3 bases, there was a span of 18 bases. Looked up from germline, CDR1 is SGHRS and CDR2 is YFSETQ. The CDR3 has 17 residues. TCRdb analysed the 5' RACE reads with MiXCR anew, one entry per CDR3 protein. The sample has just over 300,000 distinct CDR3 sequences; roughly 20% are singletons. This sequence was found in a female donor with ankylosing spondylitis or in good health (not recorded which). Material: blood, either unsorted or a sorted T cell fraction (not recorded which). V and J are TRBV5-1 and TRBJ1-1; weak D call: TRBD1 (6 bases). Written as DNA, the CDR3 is TGCGCCAGCAGCTTGGGGGCCCCTCCGGGGGCGGACACTGAAGCTTTCTTT. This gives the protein CASSLGAPPGADTEAFF.